Shown below are 29 T cell receptor beta chains from a single sample sequenced in a study of shared clonotypes between healthy human individuals. As defined, naive CD8 cells were CD45RO-negative and positively selected for CCR7, with terminally differentiated effector memory CD45RA+ cells excluded. Sequencing used immunoSEQ multiplex PCR; TCRdb keeps in-frame clones, though not all of them. The sample carries roughly 770,000 clones, about 96% recorded once. The sequencing input was naive CD8+ T cells sorted from blood. These receptors all stem from a man aged 25-45 years in good health.

This rearrangement joins TRBV6-1 to TRBJ2-1; D may be TRBD1 or TRBD2 (5 bases each). The length of the CDR3 is 14 residues. V lost 7 bases, J lost 0 bases, and 10 bases lay in between. Germline lookup yields CDR1 MNHNS and CDR2 SASEGT. The CDR3 bases are TGTGCCAGCACGAAGGGGAGCTCCTACAATGAGCAGTTCTTC. Protein product: CASTKGSSYNEQFF.

The chain uses TRBV7-2 and TRBJ1-1, with D unclear. The ends were cut back, 2 bases at V and 2 bases at J, with 9 bases in the middle. This CDR3 spans 14 amino acids. Germline V gene sequence: CDR1 SGHTA, CDR2 FQGNSA. The CDR3 protein is CASSLYYGNTEAFF. CDR3 coding DNA: TGTGCCAGCAGCTTATATTACGGAAACACTGAAGCTTTCTTT.

V is TRBV25-1 and J is TRBJ1-2, with 7 nucleotides matching TRBD1. The CDR3 has 15 residues. Germline V CDR1 and CDR2: MGHDK, SYGVNS. With 4 bases clipped from V and 5 bases from J, the junction kept 10 bases outside the gene matches. CDR3 loop: CASSVDREVGYGYTF. In DNA, the CDR3 is TGTGCCAGCAGTGTAGACAGGGAGGTTGGGTATGGCTACACCTTC.

The rearrangement joins TRBV30 to TRBJ2-7, with D perhaps matching TRBD1 (7 bases). CDR1 and CDR2 from the germline V gene are GTSNPN and SVGIG (reference sequence). CDR3 length: 13 amino acids. V lost 5 bases and J 3 bases, leaving 14 bases between the germline ends. Written as DNA, the CDR3 is TGTGCCTGGGACGGGGGACAGATCTACGAGCAGTACTTC. Its translation is CAWDGGQIYEQYF.

This clone was observed once. The chain employs TRBV27 and TRBJ2-4, with 15 bases matching TRBD2. The CDR3 sequence is 18 residues long. Looked up from germline, CDR1 is MNHEY and CDR2 is SMNVEV (reference sequence). V was pared by 4 bases and J by 8 bases, with 12 bases of the junction left unmatched. CDR3 loop: CASSSHFRTSGRGDIQYF. As DNA, the CDR3 is TGTGCCAGCAGTTCCCACTTTCGGACTAGCGGGAGGGGGGACATTCAGTACTTC.

V is TRBV6-1 and J is TRBJ2-7, with 10 bases fitting TRBD2. J lost 6 bases, V lost 2 bases, and 10 bases had no gene match. CDR1 and CDR2 from the germline V gene are MNHNS and SASEGT. This CDR3 spans 16 amino acids. DNA for the CDR3: TGTGCCAGCAGTGAATTGTCTAGCGGGAGTCTTTTCGAGCAGTACTTC. Translated, it gives CASSELSSGSLFEQYF.

V and J are TRBV7-2 and TRBJ1-1, with a possible D match to TRBD1 (6 bases). This CDR3 comprises 17 residues. With 4 bases removed from V and 1 base from J, the gap between germline ends came to 19 bases. Germline CDR1 and CDR2: SGHTA and FQGNSA. The CDR3 DNA follows: TGTGCCAGCAGCTCTCAACGCCGGGACACCTGGAACACTGAAGCTTTCTTT. Amino acid sequence: CASSSQRRDTWNTEAFF.

V usage is TRBV4-1 and J usage is TRBJ2-1; no firm D call. The CDR3 spans 12 residues. Trimming removed 0 bases at V and 13 bases at J, with 10 bases between. CDR1 is MGHRA and CDR2 is YSYEKL in the germline V gene. CDR3 coding DNA: TGCGCCAGCAGCCAAGATACCAGCCGTCAGTTCTTC. Residues: CASSQDTSRQFF.

The chain employs TRBV6-6 and TRBJ2-2, with a weak D call TRBD1 (5 bases). Germline CDR1 and CDR2: MNHNY and SVGAGI (reference sequence). Between the trimmed V and J ends, which lost 7 bases and 0 bases, there was a span of 6 bases. The CDR3 is 13 amino acids. The CDR3 region is CASMGPNTGELFF. The DNA of the CDR3 is TGTGCCAGCATGGGGCCGAACACCGGGGAGCTGTTTTTT.

The rearrangement links TRBV28 to TRBJ2-1, with 8 nucleotides matching TRBD1. Germline V CDR1 and CDR2: MDHEN, SYDVKM. This CDR3 spans 14 amino acids. Losses at the gene ends were 3 bases for V and 6 bases for J; bases not matched to a gene: 4. The CDR3 here is CASSFSQGGNEQFF. CDR3 in DNA: TGTGCCAGCAGTTTCTCACAGGGGGGCAATGAGCAGTTCTTC.

As for this clone: Additional DNA sequences in this sample encode the identical CDR3. V gene TRBV25-1 combines with J gene TRBJ2-7; no clear D gene. The CDR3 runs to 12 residues. Germline lookup yields CDR1 MGHDK and CDR2 SYGVNS. Deletions cut 3 bases from V and 4 bases from J, with 7 bases between. The DNA of the CDR3 is TGTGCCAGCAGTGACCAGACGTACGAGCAGTACTTC. The encoded protein is CASSDQTYEQYF.

The chain employs TRBV4-1 and TRBJ1-3; D call uncertain. Germline CDR1 MGHRA, CDR2 YSYEKL. The germline V and J ends were trimmed by 2 bases and 9 bases, with 14 bases remaining between them. There are 14 residues in the CDR3. The CDR3 loop is CASSQFWLNPTIYF. Here the CDR3 DNA reads TGCGCCAGCAGCCAATTCTGGCTGAACCCCACCATATATTTT.

The CDR3 is CSIRVENTGELFF. CDR3 nucleotide sequence: TGCAGCATTCGGGTAGAGAACACCGGGGAGCTGTTTTTT. The chain couples TRBV29-1 to TRBJ2-2; D gene ambiguous. Germline V gene lookup returns CDR1 SQVTM and CDR2 ANQGSEA. The germline V and J ends were trimmed by 8 bases and 1 base, with 11 bases remaining between them. The CDR3 is 13 residues long.

The chain employs TRBV4-1 and TRBJ2-3; a weak D match, TRBD1 (6 bases). The CDR3 sequence is 14 residues long. Germline V gene lookup returns CDR1 MGHRA and CDR2 YSYEKL. V was pared by 8 bases and J by 3 bases, with 15 bases between. In DNA form, the CDR3 reads TGCGCCAGCGAAAACGTGGGGGCTACAGATACGCAGTATTTT. This codes for CASENVGATDTQYF.

This clone was detected once. This chain uses TRBV2 with TRBJ2-7; 7 bases line up with TRBD1. The CDR3 length is 16 residues. V was clipped by 2 bases and J by 2 bases; unmatched bases: 9. Per the germline V gene, CDR1 is SNHLY and CDR2 is FYNNEI. The CDR3 DNA is TGTGCCAGCAGTGAATCTTCGGGACAGAGAACCTACGAGCAGTACTTC. Translation: CASSESSGQRTYEQYF.

This chain links TRBV27 with TRBJ2-7, with D perhaps TRBD1 (6 bases). V was trimmed by 6 bases and J by 2 bases, leaving 14 bases between them. CDR3 length: 14 residues. CDR1 and CDR2 (germline): MNHEY, SMNVEV (reference sequence). Here the CDR3 reads CASRPTGFPYEQYF. Written as DNA, the CDR3 is TGTGCCAGCAGACCCACAGGGTTCCCCTACGAGCAGTACTTC.

This rearrangement joins TRBV7-9 to TRBJ1-1; a possible D gene is TRBD1 (6 bases). Trimming pared 7 bases from V and 8 bases from J, leaving 20 bases between. CDR3 length equals 14 residues. Per the germline V gene, CDR1 is SEHNR and CDR2 is FQNEAQ (reference sequence). In DNA form, the CDR3 reads TGTGCCAGCACCCACCCTGGTGGGGGGGCGGAAGCTTTCTTT. Translation: CASTHPGGGAEAFF.

This clone occurred once. At one end, the junction sequence differs from germline, possibly due to a read error. The V call is TRBV7-9, the J call TRBJ2-2, with D unclear. This CDR3 comprises 14 residues. Germline V gene sequence: CDR1 SEHNR, CDR2 FQNEAQ (reference sequence). The CDR3 DNA reads as TGTGCCAGCAGCTTAACCACGAAGACCGGGGAGCTGTTTTTT. Amino acids: CASSLTTKTGELFF.

This rearrangement joins TRBV4-1 to TRBJ1-5; D may be TRBD1 (5 bases). Looked up from germline, CDR1 is MGHRA and CDR2 is YSYEKL. The CDR3 runs to 18 residues. Trimming removed 0 bases at V and 8 bases at J, with 23 bases between. The CDR3 loop reads CASSQDLSGTHLREPQHF. The CDR3 DNA reads TGCGCCAGCAGCCAAGATTTGTCCGGGACCCACCTGAGGGAGCCCCAGCATTTT.

The chain recombines TRBV6-6 with TRBJ2-2, with TRBD1 as a possible D gene (6 bases). Germline V gives CDR1 MNHNY, CDR2 SVGAGI (reference sequence). The CDR3 runs 14 residues. Trimming took off 4 bases at V and 3 bases at J, with 9 bases between the two ends. The CDR3 region has the DNA TGTGCCAGCAGTTTTCGGACAGACACCGGGGAGCTGTTTTTT. Its protein is CASSFRTDTGELFF.

CDR3 protein: CASSDGDLSGNEQFF. In nucleotides, the CDR3 is TGTGCCAGCAGTGACGGGGACTTAAGTGGAAATGAGCAGTTCTTC. This chain links TRBV6-4 with TRBJ2-1; a possible D gene is TRBD2 (6 bases). The V gene's germline CDR1 is MRHNA and CDR2 SNTAGT. CDR3 size: 15 residues. Trimming pared 2 bases from V and 7 bases from J, leaving 15 bases between.

The rearrangement uses TRBV7-6 and TRBJ2-6, with TRBD1 identical over 7 bases. Germline assignment: CDR1 SGHVS and CDR2 FNYEAQ. J was trimmed by 0 bases and V by 6 bases; bases with no gene match: 8. This CDR3 spans 17 amino acids. The CDR3 bases are TGTGCCAGCAGGTGGGACAGCGGCAGCTCTGGGGCCAACGTCCTGACTTTC. Its protein product is CASRWDSGSSGANVLTF.

The chain recombines TRBV5-1 with TRBJ2-1; tentative D call: TRBD1 (6 bases). The germline gives CDR1 SGHRS, CDR2 YFSETQ. The CDR3 spans 15 residues. Trimming left V 3 bases short and J 0 bases short, with 10 bases between. Here the CDR3 reads CASSSDSASYNEQFF. In nucleotides, the CDR3 is TGCGCCAGCAGCTCGGACAGCGCCTCCTACAATGAGCAGTTCTTC.

The table lists this clone with a few counts. This chain links TRBV11-3 with TRBJ2-1, with TRBD2 identical over 10 bases. CDR1 is SGHNT, CDR2 YENEEA, per germline. J lost 4 bases, V lost 2 bases, and 2 bases had no gene match. The length of the CDR3 is 15 residues. The CDR3 here is CASSLTSGVYNEQFF. DNA of the CDR3: TGTGCCAGCAGCTTAACTAGCGGGGTGTACAATGAGCAGTTCTTC.

V and J are TRBV27 and TRBJ1-5; D call uncertain. Germline assignment: CDR1 MNHEY and CDR2 SMNVEV (reference sequence). The V gene lost 6 bases and the J gene lost 7 bases, with 10 bases spanning the gap. The CDR3 consists of 12 residues. The CDR3 protein is CASSSGWQPQHF. In DNA, the CDR3 is TGTGCCAGCAGCTCCGGTTGGCAGCCCCAGCATTTT.

The chain carries TRBV5-4 and TRBJ1-2; no clear D gene. V was shortened by 4 bases and J by 8 bases, with 15 bases between the two germline ends. The CDR3 consists of 13 residues. Germline values: CDR1 SGHNT, CDR2 YYREEE (reference sequence). CDR3 sequence (DNA): TGTGCCAGCAGCCCCTCGTTGGGCCACGGCTACACCTTC. Its protein is CASSPSLGHGYTF.

The chain uses TRBV5-1 and TRBJ2-1, with 9 nucleotides matching TRBD2. Germline CDR1 is SGHRS and CDR2 is YFSETQ. The CDR3 loop spans 17 amino acids. V lost 4 bases and J lost 4; bases outside the gene matches: 12. The chain's CDR3 is CASSSWPTSGSYNEQFF. CDR3 nucleotide sequence: TGCGCCAGCAGCAGTTGGCCCACTAGCGGGTCGTACAATGAGCAGTTCTTC.

The V and J genes are TRBV4-3 and TRBJ2-7, with a tentative D call TRBD2 (6 bases). This CDR3 contains 15 residues. V gave up 1 base and J gave up 3 bases, with 13 bases separating them. Per the germline V gene, CDR1 is LGHNA and CDR2 is YSLEER. CDR3 bases: TGCGCCAGCAGCCAAGCCCGGAGGGGTTACTACGAGCAGTACTTC. This gives the protein CASSQARRGYYEQYF.

This sequence joins TRBV7-2 and TRBJ2-2, with 7 bases identical to TRBD2. V trimming: 1 base; J trimming: 2 bases; junction bases outside the gene matches: 10. CDR3 length: 18 amino acids. Looked up from germline, CDR1 is SGHTA and CDR2 is FQGNSA. The CDR3 sequence is CASSLGSRLAENTGELFF. The CDR3 DNA follows: TGTGCCAGCAGCTTAGGTTCGCGTCTAGCGGAAAACACCGGGGAGCTGTTTTTT.